The 28 T cell receptor beta chains presented below share a single source sample, sequenced in a study of a mutant IDH1 vaccine in newly diagnosed glioma. Noted time point: baseline, week 1 (first vaccination visit). Treatment described: pre-vaccination baseline after standard-of-care therapy. The repertoire was sequenced with immunoSEQ multiplex PCR; TCRdb's copy has only in-frame clones and lacks some. The sample records under 35,000 clones, around 79% being singletons. The material was PBMCs, obtained from a glioma patient treated with radiotherapy, temozolomide or both. The receptors stem from a man aged 25 to 40 with glioma.

The rearrangement joins TRBV19 to TRBJ1-2; D is unresolved. This CDR3 comprises 14 residues. Trimming took off 5 bases at V and 7 bases at J, with 17 bases between the two ends. In germline, CDR1 is LNHDA, CDR2 SQIVND (reference sequence). The CDR3 nucleotides are TGTGCCAGTAGTGCCGTGACGGGAAGTTCTGGCTACACCTTC. This translates into CASSAVTGSSGYTF.

The count of this clone is one. CDR3 protein: CASSDLRLAGGLNTQYF. In DNA form, the CDR3 reads TGTGCCAGCAGTGATCTCCGCCTAGCGGGAGGGTTAAATACGCAGTATTTT. The chain couples TRBV25-1 to TRBJ2-3, with 12 bases aligning to TRBD2. Trimming removed 3 bases from V and 7 bases from J; junction bases left unmatched: 11. Germline CDR1 and CDR2: MGHDK and SYGVNS. The CDR3 totals 17 residues.

J is TRBJ1-4 and V is TRBV30, with D perhaps TRBD1 (5 bases). In germline, CDR1 is GTSNPN, CDR2 SVGIG (reference sequence). The CDR3 loop spans 15 amino acids. Trimming shortened V by 2 bases and J by 8 bases, and 18 bases separated the two germline ends. CDR3 coding DNA: TGTGCCTGGAGTTCGGGGACCGGGACTGGGGAAAAACTGTTTTTT. This sequence encodes CAWSSGTGTGEKLFF.

V usage is TRBV19 and J usage is TRBJ1-5, with 10 nucleotides matching TRBD1. J was trimmed by 6 bases and V by 5 bases; bases with no gene match: 10. This CDR3 region has 16 residues. Per germline, CDR1 LNHDA and CDR2 SQIVND (reference sequence). The CDR3 here is CASSLGTGEIFQPQHF. CDR3 sequence (DNA): TGTGCCAGTAGTCTTGGGACAGGGGAGATATTTCAGCCCCAGCATTTT.

This clone showed up just a few times. J is TRBJ1-2 and V is TRBV30; D is perhaps TRBD1 (5 bases). V dropped 2 bases and J dropped 4 bases, with 17 bases sitting between them. The CDR3 contains 15 residues. CDR1 GTSNPN and CDR2 SVGIG come from the germline V gene (reference sequence). The CDR3 loop is CAWSLMGRVSYGYTF. The CDR3, as DNA: TGTGCCTGGAGTCTTATGGGCAGGGTGTCCTATGGCTACACCTTC. Supplemented by reference TRBV30 and TRBJ1-2, the full variable domain reads SQTIHQWPATLVQPVGSPLSLECTVEGTSNPNLYWYRQAAGRGLQLLFYSVGIGQISSEVPQNLSASRPQDRQFILSSKKLLLSDSGFYLCAWSLMGRVSYGYTFGSGTRLTVV.

This clone was detected only once. The chain couples TRBV6-1 to TRBJ2-7; 8 nucleotides match TRBD1. The CDR3 loop spans 14 amino acids. From germline, CDR1 is MNHNS and CDR2 SASEGT. V was pared by 1 base and J by 2 bases, with 1 base of the junction left unmatched. In DNA form, the CDR3 reads TGTGCCAGCAGTGAAGTACAGGGGGCCTACGAGCAGTACTTC. Protein product: CASSEVQGAYEQYF.

The rearrangement uses TRBV4-2 and TRBJ1-3; no reliable D call. The CDR3 length is 15 residues. Trimming stripped 0 bases from V and 4 bases from J, with 10 bases between. From germline, CDR1 is LGHNA and CDR2 YNFKEQ. In DNA form, the CDR3 reads TGTGCCAGCAGCCAAGAGGGTATGTGGGGAAACACCATATATTTT. Amino acid sequence: CASSQEGMWGNTIYF.

The gene calls are TRBV15 and TRBJ1-1; no clear D gene. Germline lookup yields CDR1 LNHNV and CDR2 YYDKDF (reference sequence). Deletions cut 1 base from V and 2 bases from J, with 17 bases between. The CDR3 contains 17 residues. In DNA form, the CDR3 reads TGTGCCACCAGCAGAGGCGAGGGCGTCTCTCTTAACACTGAAGCTTTCTTT. It specifies CATSRGEGVSLNTEAFF. Supplemented by reference TRBV15 and TRBJ1-1, the full variable domain reads DAMVIQNPRYQVTQFGKPVTLSCSQTLNHNVMYWYQQKSSQAPKLLFHYYDKDFNNEADTPDNFQSRRPNTSFCFLDIRSPGLGDTAMYLCATSRGEGVSLNTEAFFGQGTRLTVV.

This clone was counted only a few times. The V and J genes are TRBV11-2 and TRBJ2-7; 9 bases align to TRBD1. Trimming at V came to 7 bases and at J to 3 bases, leaving 7 bases not matched to a gene. Germline lookup yields CDR1 SGHAT and CDR2 FQNNGV. CDR3 length: 14 amino acids. For the CDR3, the DNA is TGTGCCAGCACCCTGGGGGGACAGGGCTACGAGCAGTACTTC. The encoded protein is CASTLGGQGYEQYF.

J is TRBJ2-5 and V is TRBV4-3; 9 nucleotides agree with TRBD2. Germline V gene lookup returns CDR1 LGHNA and CDR2 YSLEER. The CDR3 consists of 15 residues. V trimming: 0 bases; J trimming: 1 base; junction bases outside the gene matches: 0. As DNA, the CDR3 is TGCGCCAGCAGCCAAGAGCGGGGGGGCCAAGAGACCCAGTACTTC. Its protein product is CASSQERGGQETQYF.

This clone was recorded once. The chain carries TRBV7-9 and TRBJ2-2, with 13 nucleotides matching TRBD2. CDR3 size: 19 residues. V lost 1 base to trimming and J lost 7 bases; unmatched junction nucleotides: 12. Germline V lookup: CDR1 SEHNR, CDR2 FQNEAQ (reference sequence). The CDR3 reads CASSLGTPTSGGPYGELFF. In nucleotides, the CDR3 is TGTGCCAGCAGCTTAGGAACCCCGACTAGCGGGGGGCCCTACGGGGAGCTGTTTTTT.

The chain couples TRBV19 to TRBJ2-5; 15 bases agree with TRBD2. V shed 5 bases and J 5 bases; nucleotides not matched to a gene: 12. This CDR3 region has 18 residues. CDR1 and CDR2 from the germline V gene are LNHDA and SQIVND (reference sequence). The CDR3: CASSSPVPGLAGGETQYF. CDR3 bases: TGTGCCAGTAGTTCCCCGGTCCCGGGACTAGCGGGAGGCGAGACCCAGTACTTC.

The chain recombines TRBV4-1 with TRBJ2-7; TRBD2 might be the D (5 bases). The V end was cut by 2 bases, the J end by 3 bases, with 11 bases between. The germline CDR1 and CDR2 sequences are MGHRA and YSYEKL. The CDR3 runs 14 residues. CDR3 residues: CASSQHPRDYEQYF. The CDR3 nucleotides are TGCGCCAGCAGCCAACACCCTCGGGACTACGAGCAGTACTTC.

In its sample, this clone was seen once. The chain uses TRBV7-3 and TRBJ2-6, with 7 bases fitting TRBD1. Germline CDR1 is SGHTA and CDR2 is FQGTGA. J was trimmed by 0 bases and V by 2 bases; bases with no gene match: 13. The CDR3 sequence is 20 residues long. CDR3 DNA sequence: TGTGCCAGCAGCTTATCCCGCCCGGGACAGTTTACCTCTGGGGCCAACGTCCTGACTTTC. Protein product: CASSLSRPGQFTSGANVLTF.

The V gene is TRBV19, the J gene TRBJ2-7; no definite D call. The length of the CDR3 is 16 residues. CDR1 is LNHDA and CDR2 is SQIVND in the germline V gene (reference sequence). With 2 bases removed from V and 2 bases from J, the gap between germline ends came to 16 bases. Written as DNA, the CDR3 is TGTGCCAGTAGTATAAAAGAGGCAGGACCCACCTACGAGCAGTACTTC. It is translated as CASSIKEAGPTYEQYF.

This chain uses TRBV6-5 with TRBJ2-7; 8 nucleotides line up with TRBD1. Germline V gives CDR1 MNHEY, CDR2 SVGAGI. This CDR3 contains 14 residues. V lost 0 bases, J lost 5 bases, and 3 bases stayed unmatched. The CDR3, as DNA: TGTGCCAGCAGTTACTCCGGACAGGGACACGAGCAGTACTTC. Encoded protein: CASSYSGQGHEQYF.

The V call is TRBV10-1, the J call TRBJ1-5; TRBD1 matches 8 bases. CDR1 and CDR2 (germline): WNHNN, SYGVQD (reference sequence). The CDR3 has 16 residues. Losses at the gene ends were 4 bases for V and 1 base for J; bases not matched to a gene: 6. The DNA of the CDR3 is TGCGCCAGCAGTGGGACAGGGTCCGGGAGCAATCAGCCCCAGCATTTT. Amino acid sequence: CASSGTGSGSNQPQHF.

The J gene is TRBJ1-3, the V gene TRBV5-1; D is ambiguous. Trimming left V 4 bases short and J 0 bases short, with 23 bases between. CDR1 and CDR2 from the germline V gene are SGHRS and YFSETQ. The CDR3 has 19 residues. CDR3 nucleotide sequence: TGCGCCAGCAGCCTCGCCCAAGCTCGTGGACGTAGCTCTGGAAACACCATATATTTT. Translated: CASSLAQARGRSSGNTIYF.

The rearrangement links TRBV27 to TRBJ2-5; D is undetermined. The germline V and J ends were trimmed by 2 bases and 4 bases, with 8 bases remaining between them. The CDR3 sequence is 13 residues long. In germline, CDR1 is MNHEY, CDR2 SMNVEV (reference sequence). The CDR3 coding sequence is TGTGCCAGCAGTTTAGTGGTAGGAGAGACCCAGTACTTC. Its translation: CASSLVVGETQYF.

The chain carries TRBV13 and TRBJ2-3, with D unclear. Germline CDR1 is PRHDT and CDR2 is FYEKMQ (reference sequence). The CDR3 is made up of 11 amino acids. Trimming shortened V by 4 bases and J by 3 bases, and 2 bases separated the two germline ends. The CDR3 bases are TGTGCCAGCAGCTATACAGATACGCAGTATTTT. Protein sequence: CASSYTDTQYF.

This clone was seen a single time. V usage is TRBV19 and J usage is TRBJ1-5; a possible D gene is TRBD1 (6 bases). CDR3 length: 13 amino acids. Looked up from germline, CDR1 is LNHDA and CDR2 is SQIVND (reference sequence). V dropped 6 bases and J dropped 4 bases, with 10 bases sitting between them. The CDR3, as DNA: TGTGCCAGTAGCGGACAGACGAATCAGCCCCAGCATTTT. Amino acid sequence: CASSGQTNQPQHF.

V is TRBV11-3 and J is TRBJ2-2, with D uncertain. The length of the CDR3 is 15 residues. Trimming took 2 bases from V and 7 from J, leaving 14 bases between them. Germline V CDR1 and CDR2: SGHNT, YENEEA. CDR3 DNA: TGTGCCAGCAGCTTAATGTCAGGTGTACTCGGGGAGCTGTTTTTT. Translated: CASSLMSGVLGELFF.

V and J are TRBV30 and TRBJ2-7, with a possible D match to TRBD2 (5 bases). The CDR3 spans 14 residues. Germline CDR1 and CDR2: GTSNPN and SVGIG (reference sequence). The V end was cut by 3 bases, the J end by 3 bases, with 15 bases between. The CDR3 reads CAWSSGDGVYEQYF. The CDR3 nucleotides read TGTGCCTGGAGCTCGGGTGACGGGGTCTACGAGCAGTACTTC.

This clone appeared a few times. The V and J genes are TRBV7-2 and TRBJ2-2; TRBD1 aligns across 8 bases. The junction had 6 bases not matched to a gene; V was cut back by 8 bases and J by 4 bases. CDR1 is SGHTA, CDR2 FQGNSA, per germline. The CDR3 loop spans 14 amino acids. In nucleotides, the CDR3 is TGTGCCAGCTGTTGGACAGGGTCCACCGGGGAGCTGTTTTTT. It is translated as CASCWTGSTGELFF.

The chain carries TRBV25-1 and TRBJ1-5, with unresolved D. Germline V gene data show CDR1 as MGHDK and CDR2 as SYGVNS. The CDR3 spans 14 residues. Between the trimmed V and J ends, which lost 1 base and 5 bases, there was a span of 9 bases. In DNA, the CDR3 is TGTGCCAGCAGTGAATCCGGCATCGATCAGCCCCAGCATTTT. This translates into CASSESGIDQPQHF.

V gene TRBV25-1 combines with J gene TRBJ1-4; D ambiguous. This CDR3 spans 15 amino acids. Between the trimmed V and J ends, which lost 3 bases and 8 bases, there was a span of 16 bases. Per the germline V gene, CDR1 is MGHDK and CDR2 is SYGVNS. CDR3 DNA sequence: TGTGCCAGCAGTGAGTCCGGGCGTCTACCCGAAAAACTGTTTTTT. Translating gives CASSESGRLPEKLFF. Complete variable domain (other parts from reference TRBV25-1 and TRBJ1-4): EADIYQTPRYLVIGTGKKITLECSQTMGHDKMYWYQQDPGMELHLIHYSYGVNSTEKGDLSSESTVSRIRTEHFPLTLESARPSHTSQYLCASSESGRLPEKLFFGSGTQLSVL.

The chain employs TRBV4-1 and TRBJ1-5; D remains ambiguous. Deletions cut 0 bases from V and 7 bases from J, with 7 bases between. The CDR3 loop spans 13 amino acids. The germline gives CDR1 MGHRA, CDR2 YSYEKL. The CDR3 sequence is CASSQDIGQPQHF. The CDR3 DNA reads TGCGCCAGCAGCCAAGATATTGGGCAGCCCCAGCATTTT.

The chain is built from TRBV6-1 and TRBJ2-7, with D perhaps matching TRBD1 (6 bases). The CDR3 sequence is 16 residues long. V lost 2 bases and J lost 0, with 14 bases in between. CDR1 is MNHNS and CDR2 is SASEGT in the germline V gene. Here the CDR3 reads CASSEQGQGISYEQYF. DNA of the CDR3: TGTGCCAGCAGTGAACAGGGTCAGGGGATCTCCTACGAGCAGTACTTC.